This entry lists 8 T cell receptor beta chains sequenced from one sample in a study of cytomegalovirus exposure and HLA in healthy donors. PCR was performed using 60 Vbeta and 13 Jbeta primers. Clones were sequenced by immunoSEQ multiplex PCR, and TCRdb holds only the in-frame ones, with some missing. This table has 150,000 to 200,000 clones, approximately 12% appearing once. The sample was PBMCs. Receptors were obtained from a man aged 45 to 65 in good health and CMV-seropositive.

This clone occurred a few times. The chain employs TRBV19 and TRBJ1-5, with TRBD1 matching over 8 bases. Trimming at V came to 2 bases and at J to 4 bases, leaving 4 bases not matched to a gene. This CDR3 spans 15 amino acids. The germline gives CDR1 LNHDA, CDR2 SQIVND (reference sequence). The CDR3 here is CASSIIQGVNQPQHF. The CDR3 coding sequence is TGTGCCAGTAGTATAATACAGGGGGTTAATCAGCCCCAGCATTTT. Full variable domain (missing parts from reference TRBV19 and TRBJ1-5): DGGITQSPKYLFRKEGQNVTLSCEQNLNHDAMYWYRQDPGQGLRLIYYSQIVNDFQKGDIAEGYSVSREKKESFPLTVTSAQKNPTAFYLCASSIIQGVNQPQHFGDGTRLSIL.

The table lists this clone with a few counts. The chain joins TRBV19 to TRBJ1-2; D gene unclear. This CDR3 comprises 13 residues. Trimming stripped 3 bases from V and 4 bases from J, with 9 bases between. The germline V gene has CDR1 LNHDA and CDR2 SQIVND (reference sequence). CDR3 nucleotides: TGTGCCAGTAGTATGGGCAGGTTCTATGGCTACACCTTC. Translation gives CASSMGRFYGYTF.

This chain connects TRBV9 to TRBJ2-2; the D is unclear. CDR1 is SGDLS, CDR2 YYNGEE, per germline. CDR3 length: 11 residues. The V end was cut by 3 bases, the J end by 8 bases, with 5 bases between. CDR3 sequence reads: CASSARGELFF. DNA of the CDR3: TGTGCCAGCAGCGCCCGTGGGGAGCTGTTTTTT.

The chain is built from TRBV2 and TRBJ1-5; 8 bases fit TRBD1. V was pared by 1 base and J by 6 bases, with 2 bases of the junction left unmatched. CDR1 and CDR2 from the germline V gene are SNHLY and FYNNEI. This CDR3 comprises 14 residues. CDR3 in DNA: TGTGCCAGCAGTGAAGGGGACAGGATTCAGCCCCAGCATTTT. Translating it yields CASSEGDRIQPQHF.

This clone was seen only once. The chain's CDR3 is CASSGKHILSEQYF. CDR3 in DNA: TGTGCCAGCTCCGGGAAGCATATACTGAGTGAGCAGTACTTC. The chain recombines TRBV19 with TRBJ2-7; possibly TRBD2 for D (5 bases). Germline V gene sequence: CDR1 LNHDA, CDR2 SQIVND (reference sequence). The V and J ends lost 9 bases and 7 bases respectively, with 22 bases between them. CDR3 length: 14 amino acids.

This chain connects TRBV7-6 to TRBJ1-5; D is uncertain. Germline values: CDR1 SGHVS, CDR2 FNYEAQ. V was cut by 5 bases and J by 3 bases, with 17 bases left in between. The CDR3 runs to 16 residues. DNA of the CDR3: TGTGCCAGCAGCGCATCGAGGTTTGAATTCAATCAGCCCCAGCATTTT. This codes for CASSASRFEFNQPQHF.

This clone was seen only a few times. The chain uses TRBV5-5 and TRBJ2-1; 8 bases line up with TRBD1. Germline V lookup: CDR1 SGHKS, CDR2 YYEKEE (reference sequence). The CDR3 has 16 residues. The J segment lost 0 bases and the V segment lost 4 bases, leaving 6 bases of the junction unmatched. The chain's CDR3 is CASSIDRGSSYNEQFF. The CDR3 coding sequence is TGTGCCAGCAGCATCGACAGGGGAAGCTCCTACAATGAGCAGTTCTTC.

This clone was detected a few times. The chain employs TRBV6-6 and TRBJ1-4, with 7 bases that match TRBD1. CDR3 length equals 14 residues. Looked up from germline, CDR1 is MNHNY and CDR2 is SVGAGI (reference sequence). Trimming took 5 bases from V and 3 from J; bases not matched to a gene: 3. The CDR3: CASSLTGSNEKLFF. The CDR3 nucleotides read TGTGCCAGCAGTCTGACAGGGTCTAATGAAAAACTGTTTTTT.